The T cell receptor beta chain under discussion was sequenced for a study of cytomegalovirus exposure and HLA in healthy donors (TCRdb year 2017). With regard to the full study: In an earlier analysis of roughly 590 of the donors, 276 Gb of sequence data and 90 million to 120 million unique TCR beta sequences from 150 million to 200 million T cells were reported. The genetic ancestry cluster associated with self-reported Caucasian donors included about 81% of the 398 genotyped donors. Genome-wide SNP genotypes for about 65% of the 666 donors were used in a later genetic analysis, which treated that subset as a discovery cohort. Both class I and class II loci were covered by HLA typing, at four-digit resolution. To study patterns of TCR occurrence, a later analysis re-analyzed previously published TCR beta repertoires from 650 to 750 donors and added high-resolution HLA genotyping. Typing coverage varied by locus: roughly 620-640 donors for A, B, C, DRB1 and DQB1; around 560 for DQA1; more than 600 for DPA1; under 490 for DPB1. Among about 370 genotyped donors of the cohort, an average of approximately 200,000 unique TCR beta nucleotide sequences was sequenced per donor, of which 15% to 20% were non-productive. An early release covering 550 to 650 HLA-typed donors comprised around 300 gigabases of sequencing data and around 80 million unique TCR sequences. Besides the first cohort of 500 to 700 subjects, a separate validation cohort made up of roughly 130 different subjects was used. Every repertoire in the discovery cohort had been generated on one and the same sequencing platform. The T cell repertoires of under 750 subjects were profiled by immunosequencing and related to cytomegalovirus serostatus. The study was designed to test whether signatures of past pathogen exposure could be identified by cataloging public T cell receptors. An earlier analysis of approximately 640 of the donors applied high-throughput TCR beta sequencing to assess whether each TCR beta V gene segment acted as functional or pseudogenic. Several DR-DQ haplotypes were treated as single units for association and clustering because of strong linkage in the cohort. High-throughput TCR immunosequencing, statistical association of individual TCRs with disease status, and machine learning were combined to predict cytomegalovirus infection status. Rather than drawing on any new phenotypic data, the later analysis identified candidate immune exposures from TCR beta sequences and the way those sequences occurred across donors. Donor age, sex, ethnicity and CMV serostatus were collected together with the repertoire data. Beyond this particular receptor, the publication reports: In a later analysis, HLA-associated TCR beta chains were found to be more clonally expanded and to have lower generation probabilities than equally common non-associated chains. Most TCR sequences were seen in very few donors, while some public TCRs were found in many individuals. A total of 150 or so TCR beta chains were listed by the study as associated with cytomegalovirus. A further reported finding was that TCR beta sequences accurately predicted the HLA-A and HLA-B alleles for most subjects in the first cohort. Linkage disequilibrium might explain the correlated functional status among segregating V segments, but an unknown experimental factor could not be excluded. Because HLA typing was missing for some donors at each locus, association tests included only the typed subset. A few of the identified cytomegalovirus-associated TCR beta chains were confirmed in vitro to be specific for cytomegalovirus antigens. Because counts were too low, fewer than 20 rarely observed V segments, including chromosome 9 orphons, were excluded from the earlier analysis of roughly 580 of the donors. At a false discovery rate of 0.05, a later analysis linked approximately 18,000 TCR beta sequences to specific HLA alleles. A later genetic analysis associated a missense DCLRE1C variant with V-gene and J-gene trimming of TCR beta chains, and an independent cohort replicated the association. Because the 87-base-pair reads could not distinguish some IMGT-functional V segments, including TRBV6-2 and TRBV6-3, those segments were excluded. In an earlier analysis of 500 to 650 of the donors, most TCR beta V segments appeared in productive rearrangements about 87% or about 30% of the time, broadly matching IMGT annotations. According to a later analysis, TCR association rates differed among HLA loci, with DRB1 alleles showing the most associated TCRs and HLA-C alleles showing the fewest. The sequencing pipeline was judged likely to have produced a cluster of highly shared sequence variants as a technical artifact. The presence/absence analyses assumed that sequencing depth was roughly uniform across donors, and that assumption may not be true. Only TCR beta chains were sequenced in this cohort, and the absence of alpha or paired-chain data limited detectable features. For the cohort, immune exposure information was limited to CMV serostatus. A later analysis reported that several top co-occurrence clusters appeared linked to parvovirus B19, influenza, CMV and Epstein-Barr virus. According to a later genetic analysis, donors in an Asian-associated ancestry cluster had fewer N-insertions in productive TCRs than the approximately 630-donor mean. In a later analysis, most CMV-associated TCR beta chains were found to appear HLA-restricted, with HLA associations seemingly driven largely by CMV exposure. The classifier was reported to diagnose cytomegalovirus status with high specificity and sensitivity in both the original cohort and the validation cohort. It was suggested by the authors that the approach could potentially be generalized to other disease states and immunological phenotypes. When HLA alleles, especially DR and DQ, strongly co-occurred, attributing TCR associations to individual alleles was difficult.

Library preparation used the immunoSEQ multiplex PCR assay. For the multiplex PCR, a mixture combining 60 forward primers for TCR Vbeta segments and 13 reverse primers for TCR Jbeta segments was used. The CDR3 region of rearranged TCR beta genes was amplified from genomic DNA with a multiplex PCR assay. The Illumina HiSeq System was used to sequence the amplified TCR beta libraries as 87-base-pair reads. The published analysis was carried out like this. In a later analysis, tens of millions of unique TCR beta chains were counted across the 650 to 750 repertoires, and approximately 9.9 million of these chains were shared by at least two donors. A nearest-neighbor algorithm error-corrected the raw reads and collapsed the reads into unique sequences, merging closely related sequences to remove PCR and sequencing errors. Alignment of CDR3 sequences to IMGT reference sequences was used to assign V, D and J gene segments. For a sequence to be retained, at least a six-nucleotide match to both a V gene segment and a J gene segment was required. Rearrangements were classified as productive when the CDR3 lacked stop codons and remained in frame with V and J, and all other rearrangements were classified as non-productive. Following IMGT convention, CDR3 was defined as the stretch from the second conserved V-encoded cysteine up to the conserved J-encoded phenylalanine. The earlier analysis of about 620 of the donors excluded sequences that lacked an unambiguous match to a single V gene segment. An earlier analysis of some 610 of the donors called V segments functional above 56.7% productive rearrangements and segregating when the between-donor standard deviation exceeded 5%. A statistical classification framework was developed to diagnose cytomegalovirus status using the catalog of TCR beta chain sequences. V and J gene assignment, in a later analysis, came from comparing TCR nucleotide sequences with IMGT/GENE-DB human TR gene sequences. Using the TCRdist pipeline, a later analysis assigned CDR3 sequences along with most-parsimonious VDJ recombination scenarios. A later analysis defined each TCR beta chain by its CDR3 amino acid sequence plus V-gene family, and excluded reads lacking a unique V-gene family. To address suspected cross-contamination and a sequencing artifact, a later analysis removed a few hundred highly shared, low-generation-probability nucleotide sequences. In a later analysis, a clonal expansion index was calculated for each public chain from normalized within-repertoire ranks of inferred template counts. A later analysis computed generation probabilities with a VDJ recombination model fitted to out-of-frame rearrangements, and checked the results against IGoR. A later analysis scored TCR-TCR, TCR-HLA and TCR-CMV co-occurrence with hypergeometric tests, applying a repertoire-size bias correction to TCR pairs. A later analysis estimated false discovery rates by permuting HLA or CMV assignments 20 times. In a later analysis, co-occurring TCRs were grouped with DBSCAN, and TCRdist sequence similarity was added when clustering was performed within HLA-allele-positive subsets. Co-occurrence clustering excluded repertoires with fewer than 30,000 or more than 120,000 public chains, plus five with anomalous nucleotide sharing. TCRdb's version of the immuneACCESS table is confined to in-frame rearrangements and falls short of the full clone set. An unresolved V gene accounts for under half of the shortfall where checked; the remainder is of unknown origin. The V and J calls and the clone size are those of that table, but D and trimming were determined from the DNA. The sample table records approximately 110,000 clones; 70% to 80% of these occur just once. The leading ten clones occupy roughly 3% of the sample.

The cohort comprised 670 or so healthy bone marrow donors. At the time of sampling, every cohort member was nominally healthy, though immune exposures that went unrecorded were likely present. The donor tested CMV seropositive, placing the donor among the 290 or so seropositive members of the cohort. A peripheral blood sample was provided by each donor, and peripheral blood mononuclear cells were used for TCR beta sequencing. Genomic DNA was extracted from the blood cell samples with the Qiagen DNeasy Blood Extraction Kit. From cysteine to phenylalanine, the CDR3 is 15 amino acids long. The only DNA kept is the CDR3, 45 bases in frame from the first base. Based on the germline V gene, the CDR1 and CDR2 sequences are MDHEN and SYDVKM. V is cut by 2 bases and J by 4 bases, and the space between the germline ends is 12 bases. Comment on this clone: There is no known antigen for this receptor. No base quality information exists; no much larger clone differs at one position.

The chain is made from TRBV28 and TRBJ1-3; TRBD1 could be the D gene, as 5 bases match. Input material: PBMCs. This sequence was found in a young woman in good health and CMV-seropositive. The DNA is TGTGCCAGCAGTTTAAACCCAGGGTGGGGAAACACCATATATTTT. Its amino acids are CASSLNPGWGNTIYF.